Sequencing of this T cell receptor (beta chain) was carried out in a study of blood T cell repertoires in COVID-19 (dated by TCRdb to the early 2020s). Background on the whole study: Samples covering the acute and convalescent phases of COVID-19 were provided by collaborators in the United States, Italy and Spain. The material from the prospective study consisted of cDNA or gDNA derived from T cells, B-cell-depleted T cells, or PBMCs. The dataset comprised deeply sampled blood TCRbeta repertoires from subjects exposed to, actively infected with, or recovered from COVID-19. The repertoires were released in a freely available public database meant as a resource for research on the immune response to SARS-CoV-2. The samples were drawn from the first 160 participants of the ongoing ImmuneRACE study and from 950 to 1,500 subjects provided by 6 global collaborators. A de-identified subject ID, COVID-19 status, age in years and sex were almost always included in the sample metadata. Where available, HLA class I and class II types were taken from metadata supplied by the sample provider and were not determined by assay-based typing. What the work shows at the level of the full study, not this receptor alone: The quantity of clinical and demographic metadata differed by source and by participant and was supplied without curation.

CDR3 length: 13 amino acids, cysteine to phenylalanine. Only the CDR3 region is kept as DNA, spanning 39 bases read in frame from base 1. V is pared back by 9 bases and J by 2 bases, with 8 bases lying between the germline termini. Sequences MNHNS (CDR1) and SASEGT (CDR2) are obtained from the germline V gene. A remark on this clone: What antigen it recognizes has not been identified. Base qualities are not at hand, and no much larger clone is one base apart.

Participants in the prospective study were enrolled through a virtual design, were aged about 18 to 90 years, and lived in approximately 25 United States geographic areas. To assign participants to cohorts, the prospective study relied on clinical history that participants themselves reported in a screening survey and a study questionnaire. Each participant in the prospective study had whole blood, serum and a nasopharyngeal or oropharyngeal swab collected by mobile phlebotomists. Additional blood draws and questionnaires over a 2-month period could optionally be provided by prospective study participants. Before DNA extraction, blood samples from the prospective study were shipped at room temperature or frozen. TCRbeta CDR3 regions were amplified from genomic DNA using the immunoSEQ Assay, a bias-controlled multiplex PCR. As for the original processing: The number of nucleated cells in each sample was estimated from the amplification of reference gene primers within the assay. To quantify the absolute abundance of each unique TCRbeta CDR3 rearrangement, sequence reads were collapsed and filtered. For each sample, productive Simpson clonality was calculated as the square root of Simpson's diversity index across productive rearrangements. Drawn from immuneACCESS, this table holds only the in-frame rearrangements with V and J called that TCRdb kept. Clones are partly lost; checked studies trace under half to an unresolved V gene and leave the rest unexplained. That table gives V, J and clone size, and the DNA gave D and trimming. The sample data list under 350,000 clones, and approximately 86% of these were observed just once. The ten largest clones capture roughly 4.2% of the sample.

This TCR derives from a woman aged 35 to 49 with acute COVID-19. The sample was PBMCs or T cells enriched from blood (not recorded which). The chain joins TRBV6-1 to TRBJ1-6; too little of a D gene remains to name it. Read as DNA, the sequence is TGTGCCAGTCGCCCGGCCTATAATTCACCCCTCCACTTT. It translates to CASRPAYNSPLHF.